The 32 T cell receptor beta chains listed next were all sequenced from one sample in a study of blood T cell repertoires in COVID-19 (dated by TCRdb to 2018 to 2020). Library preparation employed the immunoSEQ multiplex PCR assay. The table was pulled from immuneACCESS by TCRdb, which kept in-frame rearrangements only. Such tables lose some clones; where checked, under half of the loss comes from unresolved V genes, and the rest has no known cause. The sample table records approximately 120,000 clones; 70% to 80% of these occur just once. The ten top clones hold about 40% of the sample. What was sequenced was peripheral blood. Receptor source: a man in his forties with active or convalescent COVID-19.

The chain uses TRBV3-1 (or the pseudogene TRBV3-2) and TRBJ1-1, with a possible D match to TRBD1 (5 bases). Germline V gene sequence: CDR1 LGHDT, CDR2 YNNKEL (reference sequence). With 2 bases removed from V and 2 bases from J, the gap between germline ends came to 6 bases. This CDR3 region has 13 residues. The CDR3 loop reads CASSQQGNTEAFF. CDR3 nucleotides: TGTGCCAGCAGCCAACAGGGAAACACTGAAGCTTTCTTT.

The V call is TRBV6-2 or TRBV6-3, the J call TRBJ1-5, with D hard to call. Trimming pared 1 base from V and 0 bases from J, leaving 7 bases between. Germline CDR1 is MNHEY and CDR2 is SVGEGT. This CDR3 has 15 amino acids. CDR3 residues: CASSYLHYSNQPQHF. For the CDR3, the DNA is TGTGCCAGCAGTTACTTACACTATAGCAATCAGCCCCAGCATTTT.

This chain links TRBV25-1 with TRBJ1-1, with a possible D match to TRBD1 (5 bases). The length of the CDR3 is 13 residues. Trimming pared 7 bases from V and 5 bases from J, leaving 14 bases between. Germline V CDR1 and CDR2: MGHDK, SYGVNS. This CDR3 is CASTFGGGTEAFF. The CDR3 DNA reads TGTGCCAGCACGTTTGGGGGAGGGACTGAAGCTTTCTTT.

V usage is TRBV28 and J usage is TRBJ1-1, with D tentatively TRBD1 (5 bases). CDR1 MDHEN and CDR2 SYDVKM come from the germline V gene. The CDR3 has 14 amino acids. The V end lost 5 bases, the J end lost 6 bases, and 16 bases lay between the germline ends. The CDR3 protein is CASSGHSLGAEAFF. Here the CDR3 DNA reads TGTGCCAGCAGTGGACACAGCTTAGGGGCTGAAGCTTTCTTT.

The rearrangement joins TRBV28 to TRBJ1-5; 7 nucleotides agree with TRBD1. Looked up from germline, CDR1 is MDHEN and CDR2 is SYDVKM. The CDR3 has 15 amino acids. With V trimmed by 2 bases and J by 0 bases, 1 base remained unmatched. The CDR3 DNA reads TGTGCCAGCAGTTTAACAGGGGTTAGCAATCAGCCCCAGCATTTT. This translates into CASSLTGVSNQPQHF.

CDR3 residues: CASSLRGLPNEKLFF. The CDR3 DNA reads as TGTGCCAGCAGCCTGAGGGGGCTACCTAATGAAAAACTGTTTTTT. The chain recombines TRBV9 with TRBJ1-4; TRBD1 agrees at 7 bases. The V and J ends lost 4 bases and 3 bases, in that order; junction bases with no gene match: 6. CDR3 length: 15 residues. CDR1 is SGDLS and CDR2 is YYNGEE in the germline V gene.

The V call is TRBV12-3 or TRBV12-4, the J call TRBJ2-1; D is unclear. The CDR3 is 11 residues long. V was shortened by 6 bases and J by 6 bases, with 6 bases between the two germline ends. This CDR3 reads CASSLLNEQFF. The CDR3 region has the DNA TGTGCCAGCAGCTTACTCAATGAGCAGTTCTTC.

Only one count was recorded for this clone. The chain couples TRBV15 to TRBJ2-7, with 7 bases identical to TRBD1. CDR3 length: 13 residues. V lost 5 bases to trimming and J lost 2 bases; unmatched junction nucleotides: 3. The germline V gene encodes CDR1 LNHNV and CDR2 YYDKDF (reference sequence). The CDR3 loop is CATSQQGAYEQYF. Here the CDR3 DNA reads TGTGCCACCAGCCAGCAGGGGGCCTACGAGCAGTACTTC.

The chain carries TRBV13 and TRBJ2-4; 8 bases fit TRBD1. The junction had 6 bases not matched to a gene; V was cut back by 5 bases and J by 6 bases. Germline CDR1 is PRHDT and CDR2 is FYEKMQ (reference sequence). CDR3 size: 14 residues. The CDR3 region is CASSLGQGINIQYF. DNA for the CDR3: TGTGCCAGCAGCCTCGGACAGGGAATAAACATTCAGTACTTC.

The chain is built from TRBV7-2 and TRBJ1-2; D unresolved. CDR3 length: 14 amino acids. Trimming took off 0 bases at V and 6 bases at J, with 11 bases between the two ends. Germline CDR1 SGHTA, CDR2 FQGNSA. The CDR3 region is CASSLARDVDGYTF. In DNA form, the CDR3 reads TGTGCCAGCAGCTTAGCGCGGGATGTAGATGGCTACACCTTC.

This chain links TRBV6-4 with TRBJ1-6; unclear D gene. The germline V gene encodes CDR1 MRHNA and CDR2 SNTAGT. The CDR3 contains 14 residues. The V gene lost 3 bases and the J gene lost 13 bases, with 16 bases spanning the gap. The CDR3 sequence is CASSERTWSGPLHF. The DNA of the CDR3 is TGTGCCAGCAGTGAGAGAACTTGGTCTGGTCCCCTCCACTTT.

This clone was seen only once. This sequence joins TRBV10-2 and TRBJ1-1; TRBD1 matches at 7 bases. Germline values: CDR1 WSHSY, CDR2 SAAADI. The CDR3 totals 16 residues. The J segment lost 0 bases and the V segment lost 4 bases, leaving 8 bases of the junction unmatched. The CDR3 DNA reads TGCGCCAGCAGTGTGAACAGGGGTACTATGAACACTGAAGCTTTCTTT. Its translation: CASSVNRGTMNTEAFF.

The genes are TRBV9 and TRBJ2-2, with D tentatively TRBD2 (5 bases). Trimming removed 1 base from V and 3 bases from J, with 10 bases in between. The CDR3 runs 15 residues. Germline V gene data show CDR1 as SGDLS and CDR2 as YYNGEE. The CDR3: CASSVNSVDTGELFF. CDR3 bases: TGTGCCAGCAGCGTAAATAGCGTGGACACCGGGGAGCTGTTTTTT.

This chain links TRBV5-1 with TRBJ2-1, with a possible D match to TRBD1 (6 bases). Germline loops: CDR1 SGHRS, CDR2 YFSETQ. This CDR3 is built from 14 residues. Deletions cut 4 bases from V and 6 bases from J, with 14 bases between. The CDR3 is CASSRDIRSNEQFF. The CDR3 DNA follows: TGCGCCAGCAGCCGGGACATACGCTCCAATGAGCAGTTCTTC.

This chain links TRBV30 with TRBJ1-1, with 10 bases identical to TRBD1. This CDR3 is 15 amino acids long. Unmatched junction bases numbered 10, after V lost 2 bases and J lost 7 bases. The germline V gene encodes CDR1 GTSNPN and CDR2 SVGIG (reference sequence). CDR3 sequence (DNA): TGTGCCTGGAGTTGGACAGGGGGGATGTATGGTGAAGCTTTCTTT. Translation gives CAWSWTGGMYGEAFF.

The V call is TRBV24-1, the J call TRBJ2-3, with D tentatively TRBD2 (5 bases). This CDR3 has 15 amino acids. Deletions cut 3 bases from V and 4 bases from J, with 13 bases between. Germline-derived CDR1 and CDR2 are KGHDR and SFDVKD. The CDR3 coding sequence is TGTGCCACCAGTGATGTAAGCGGAGAGGCAGATACGCAGTATTTT. It yields the protein CATSDVSGEADTQYF.

This clone came up a few times. The V gene is TRBV9, the J gene TRBJ2-7; 8 bases align to TRBD2. CDR1 SGDLS and CDR2 YYNGEE come from the germline V gene. The CDR3 totals 16 residues. With V trimmed by 2 bases and J by 4 bases, 11 bases remained unmatched. CDR3 nucleotides: TGTGCCAGCAGCGTTGATACCCAAAGCGGGAGATACGAGCAGTACTTC. Residues: CASSVDTQSGRYEQYF. The full variable domain, completed using reference TRBV9 and TRBJ2-7, is DSGVTQTPKHLITATGQRVTLRCSPRSGDLSVYWYQQSLDQGLQFLIQYYNGEERAKGNILERFSAQQFPDLHSELNLSSLELGDSALYFCASSVDTQSGRYEQYFGPGTRLTVT.

The genes are TRBV10-3 and TRBJ2-1; 9 bases agree with TRBD1. Unmatched junction bases numbered 6, after V lost 4 bases and J lost 5 bases. Germline V gene sequence: CDR1 ENHRY, CDR2 SYGVKD. This CDR3 has 15 residues. CDR3 coding DNA: TGTGCCATCAGTGGTCCGGGACAGGGAAACAATGAGCAGTTCTTC. Protein product: CAISGPGQGNNEQFF.

V usage is TRBV6-1 and J usage is TRBJ2-5, with D tentatively TRBD2 (7 bases). Deletions cut 1 base from V and 5 bases from J, with 14 bases between. Germline CDR1 MNHNS, CDR2 SASEGT. This CDR3 has 15 amino acids. The CDR3 spells CASSEVWGGGETQYF. In nucleotides, the CDR3 is TGTGCCAGCAGTGAAGTTTGGGGGGGCGGTGAGACCCAGTACTTC.

The rearrangement joins TRBV7-2 to TRBJ1-5; D ambiguous. Germline V gives CDR1 SGHTA, CDR2 FQGNSA. This CDR3 is built from 13 residues. Trimming removed 4 bases at V and 3 bases at J, with 7 bases between. CDR3: CASSSDTNQPQHF. CDR3 DNA sequence: TGTGCCAGCAGCTCAGACACCAATCAGCCCCAGCATTTT.

J is TRBJ2-3 and V is TRBV15; 11 nucleotides line up with TRBD2. CDR1 is LNHNV and CDR2 is YYDKDF in the germline V gene (reference sequence). This CDR3 has 18 residues. V lost 1 base and J lost 1; bases outside the gene matches: 7. The CDR3 reads CATSRGELAGVGTDTQYF. The CDR3 DNA is TGTGCCACCAGCAGAGGGGAACTAGCGGGAGTGGGCACAGATACGCAGTATTTT.

This rearrangement joins TRBV21-1 to TRBJ1-5; TRBD1, as called in the table, went unchecked against the DNA. TRBV21-1 is deemed a pseudogene. CDR3 size: 13 residues. CDR3 residues: CAPQLRFLQPQHF. CDR3 nucleotide sequence: TGTGCCCCACAGCTCAGGTTCCTTCAGCCCCAGCATTTT.

This sequence joins TRBV27 and TRBJ1-6; 9 positions agree with TRBD1. V dropped 6 bases and J dropped 9; count of bases not matched to a gene: 9. The germline CDR1 and CDR2 sequences are MNHEY and SMNVEV (reference sequence). This CDR3 contains 15 residues. As DNA, the CDR3 is TGTGCCAGCAGAACTGGTGGGGACAGGGTTTCACCCCTCCACTTT. Protein: CASRTGGDRVSPLHF.

This clone was seen a few times. The genes are TRBV28 and TRBJ1-6, with a possible D match to TRBD1 (5 bases). Germline values: CDR1 MDHEN, CDR2 SYDVKM. The CDR3 runs 15 residues. V was trimmed by 5 bases and J by 8 bases, leaving 16 bases between them. The CDR3 here is CASSALGGDYSPLHF. In DNA form, the CDR3 reads TGTGCCAGCAGTGCCCTGGGAGGGGATTATTCACCCCTCCACTTT.

V gene TRBV12-3 or TRBV12-4 combines with J gene TRBJ1-5; D remains unclear. The CDR3 loop spans 13 amino acids. V dropped 3 bases and J dropped 3 bases, with 6 bases sitting between them. CDR3 region: CASSFELNQPQHF. The CDR3 DNA is TGTGCCAGCAGTTTTGAACTCAATCAGCCCCAGCATTTT.

V gene TRBV3-1 (or the pseudogene TRBV3-2) combines with J gene TRBJ2-1; no clear D gene. Germline lookup yields CDR1 LGHDT and CDR2 YNNKEL (reference sequence). CDR3 size: 14 residues. V was clipped by 0 bases and J by 14 bases, with 17 bases between them. The CDR3 DNA follows: TGTGCCAGCAGCCAAGATCGAGGTAAGGAAGGCAAGTTCTTC. Its protein is CASSQDRGKEGKFF.

This clone was observed a handful of times. J is TRBJ2-2 and V is TRBV7-3; D is undetermined. The CDR3 sequence is 11 residues long. CDR1 and CDR2 from the germline V gene are SGHTA and FQGTGA. Trimming took off 3 bases at V and 8 bases at J, with 4 bases between the two ends. The CDR3: CASSLAGELFF. DNA for the CDR3: TGTGCCAGCAGCTTGGCTGGGGAGCTGTTTTTT. Full variable domain (outside the CDR3, taken from reference TRBV7-3 and TRBJ2-2): GAGVSQTPSNKVTEKGKYVELRCDPISGHTALYWYRQSLGQGPEFLIYFQGTGAADDSGLPNDRFFAVRPEGSVSTLKIQRTERGDSAVYLCASSLAGELFFGEGSRLTVL.

The CDR3 DNA sequence: TGTGCCAGCAATGGCGGGTCTTCTACCTACGAGCAGTACTTC. It encodes CASNGGSSTYEQYF. This chain links TRBV6-5 with TRBJ2-7; perhaps TRBD2 as D (5 bases). V dropped 7 bases and J dropped 2 bases, with 15 bases sitting between them. The CDR3 extends over 14 amino acids. The germline CDR1 and CDR2 sequences are MNHEY and SVGAGI.

This rearrangement joins TRBV7-9 to TRBJ1-3, with no clear D. CDR3 length: 17 residues. Germline-derived CDR1 and CDR2 are SEHNR and FQNEAQ (reference sequence). V was trimmed by 0 bases and J by 3 bases, leaving 15 bases between them. The CDR3 DNA follows: TGTGCCAGCAGCTTAGCCGAGGCCTCGGCGGATGGAAACACCATATATTTT. Protein: CASSLAEASADGNTIYF.

The chain combines TRBV9 with TRBJ1-1; D not certain. The length of the CDR3 is 12 residues. V was clipped by 3 bases and J by 5 bases, with 8 bases between them. Germline CDR1 reads SGDLS; CDR2 reads YYNGEE. The chain's CDR3 is CASSAGQTEAFF. DNA of the CDR3: TGTGCCAGCAGCGCTGGCCAGACTGAAGCTTTCTTT.

CDR3 bases: TGTGCCAGCATCCCACGGGAAACTAGCGGGAGCGGGGAGCAGTTCTTC. It is translated as CASIPRETSGSGEQFF. The chain employs TRBV6-6 and TRBJ2-1; 11 bases match TRBD2. CDR3 length: 16 residues. Germline V gives CDR1 MNHNY, CDR2 SVGAGI (reference sequence). The J segment lost 10 bases and the V segment lost 7 bases, leaving 15 bases of the junction unmatched.

The rearrangement links TRBV30 to TRBJ1-4; a weak D match, TRBD1 (6 bases). Germline CDR1 GTSNPN, CDR2 SVGIG (reference sequence). The germline V and J ends were trimmed by 0 bases and 4 bases, with 15 bases remaining between them. The length of the CDR3 is 16 residues. The CDR3 DNA reads as TGTGCCTGGAGTGTACGGGGGGGGGCTGGTAATGAAAAACTGTTTTTT. Translated, it gives CAWSVRGGAGNEKLFF. Using reference TRBV30 and TRBJ1-4 for the parts outside the CDR3, the full variable domain is SQTIHQWPATLVQPVGSPLSLECTVEGTSNPNLYWYRQAAGRGLQLLFYSVGIGQISSEVPQNLSASRPQDRQFILSSKKLLLSDSGFYLCAWSVRGGAGNEKLFFGSGTQLSVL.